Presented here are 18 T cell receptor beta chains from one specimen sequenced in a study of blood T cells in healthy people across ages. Then a second PCR, running roughly 7 to 12 cycles, was carried out with a sample-barcoded 5' primer and a J-beta primer mix. Each CDR3 protein gets one entry after TCRdb re-called the 5' RACE reads with MiXCR. The repertoire holds around 900,000 distinct CDR3 sequences, roughly 51% seen once, with about a fifth in the top ten. Sequenced material: blood. The receptors here all came from a woman in her sixties or seventies in good health.

The CDR3 bases are TGTGCCAGCAGTTCAGGGACGGGGTTGGGCACTGAAGCTTTCTTT. Encoded protein: CASSSGTGLGTEAFF. This sequence joins TRBV12-3 or TRBV12-4 and TRBJ1-1; maybe TRBD1 (5 bases). The CDR3 is 15 amino acids. V lost 4 bases, J lost 4 bases, and 16 bases lay in between.

This clonotype was counted once. The chain combines TRBV12-3 or TRBV12-4 with TRBJ1-5; possibly TRBD1 for D (5 bases). This CDR3 has 15 amino acids. V shed 2 bases and J shed 1 base, with 9 bases lying between them. The CDR3 DNA is TGTGCCAGCAGTTTATACAGGAGGAGCAATCAGCCCCAGCATTTT. Its protein product is CASSLYRRSNQPQHF.

This clonotype was seen a handful of times. The chain has TRBV27 and TRBJ2-1; D remains unclear. V gave up 5 bases and J gave up 7 bases, with 9 bases separating them. The CDR3 loop spans 12 amino acids. The V gene's germline CDR1 is MNHEY and CDR2 SMNVEV (reference sequence). CDR3 amino acids: CASSGINNEQFF. For the CDR3, the DNA is TGTGCCAGCAGTGGCATAAATAATGAGCAGTTCTTC.

The rearrangement uses TRBV9 and TRBJ2-7; 7 bases align to TRBD2. The CDR3 runs 13 residues. Germline V gene lookup returns CDR1 SGDLS and CDR2 YYNGEE. V lost 3 bases and J lost 6; bases outside the gene matches: 6. The CDR3 loop reads CASSAPSGVEQYF. The CDR3 DNA reads as TGTGCCAGCAGCGCACCAAGCGGGGTCGAGCAGTACTTC.

The gene calls are TRBV4-1 and TRBJ2-1; TRBD2 aligns across 7 bases. Trimming removed 4 bases from V and 1 base from J; junction bases left unmatched: 7. Germline loops: CDR1 MGHRA, CDR2 YSYEKL. The CDR3 contains 16 residues. The CDR3 is CASSLSSGESYNEQFF. Here the CDR3 DNA reads TGCGCCAGCAGCCTGAGCAGCGGGGAGTCCTACAATGAGCAGTTCTTC.

Only a few counts were recorded for this clonotype. The gene calls are TRBV4-2 and TRBJ2-7; D unclear. CDR1 and CDR2 from the germline V gene are LGHNA and YNFKEQ. The CDR3 totals 15 residues. Trimming removed 0 bases from V and 2 bases from J, with 11 bases in between. The CDR3 nucleotides are TGTGCCAGCAGCCAAGATGGGGTGATCACCTACGAGCAGTACTTC. This translates into CASSQDGVITYEQYF.

This rearrangement joins TRBV4-1 to TRBJ2-7; D is uncertain. Germline V gene data show CDR1 as MGHRA and CDR2 as YSYEKL. The CDR3 spans 12 residues. V lost 1 base and J lost 7, with 8 bases in between. This CDR3 is CASSQVTQEQYF. CDR3 nucleotide sequence: TGCGCCAGCAGCCAAGTAACTCAAGAGCAGTACTTC.

CDR3 amino acids: CASSFAGNVQETQYF. CDR3 nucleotide sequence: TGTGCCAGCAGTTTTGCCGGAAACGTACAAGAGACCCAGTACTTC. The chain uses TRBV28 and TRBJ2-7, with D uncertain. Judging by the DNA end, TRBJ2-5 fits better; the J call may be wrong. The CDR3 extends over 15 amino acids. The germline V gene encodes CDR1 MDHEN and CDR2 SYDVKM.

In this sample, this clonotype turned up a few times. The rearrangement joins TRBV29-1 to TRBJ2-2; D not resolved. Trimming took 3 bases from V and 1 from J, leaving 9 bases between them. There are 14 residues in the CDR3. Per the germline V gene, CDR1 is SQVTM and CDR2 is ANQGSEA. The CDR3 sequence: CSVDSQLNTGELFF. The CDR3 bases are TGCAGCGTTGATTCACAACTGAACACCGGGGAGCTGTTTTTT.

This chain joins TRBV4-1 and TRBJ2-7; TRBD1 matches at 12 bases. This CDR3 spans 16 amino acids. V trimming: 1 base; J trimming: 5 bases; junction bases outside the gene matches: 6. Germline loops: CDR1 MGHRA, CDR2 YSYEKL. CDR3 region: CASSQAGTGGFHEQYF. DNA for the CDR3: TGCGCCAGCAGCCAAGCCGGGACAGGGGGCTTCCACGAGCAGTACTTC.

The CDR3 region is CASSPWGLASTDTQYF. In nucleotides, the CDR3 is TGTGCCAGCAGCCCATGGGGACTAGCTAGCACAGATACGCAGTATTTT. The chain recombines TRBV7-3 with TRBJ2-3, with TRBD2 matching over 9 bases. The junction had 6 bases not matched to a gene; V was cut back by 5 bases and J by 0 bases. The CDR3 spans 16 residues. CDR1 is SGHTA and CDR2 is FQGTGA in the germline V gene.

The V and J genes are TRBV20-1 and TRBJ1-2, with 8 bases that match TRBD1. In germline, CDR1 is DFQATT, CDR2 SNEGSKA (reference sequence). The J segment lost 7 bases and the V segment lost 3 bases, leaving 7 bases of the junction unmatched. This CDR3 spans 13 amino acids. The CDR3 bases are TGCAGTGCTAGTCGCCCAGGGGGCTCTGGCTACACCTTC. Translating it yields CSASRPGGSGYTF.

This clonotype was observed a few times. The chain uses TRBV5-1 and TRBJ1-4; 10 bases are a match to TRBD1. Germline CDR1 and CDR2: SGHRS and YFSETQ. Unmatched junction bases numbered 5, after V lost 1 base and J lost 8 bases. This CDR3 is built from 15 residues. The chain's CDR3 is CASSLTTGGGEKLFF. CDR3 nucleotide sequence: TGCGCCAGCAGCTTGACGACAGGGGGCGGCGAAAAACTGTTTTTT.

This rearrangement joins TRBV29-1 to TRBJ2-7, with TRBD2 identical over 8 bases. The CDR3 has 14 amino acids. Trimming removed 6 bases from V and 3 bases from J; junction bases left unmatched: 10. CDR1 is SQVTM, CDR2 ANQGSEA, per germline. CDR3 amino acids: CSVKQAGEFYEQYF. CDR3 DNA: TGCAGCGTAAAACAAGCGGGAGAATTCTACGAGCAGTACTTC.

This clonotype was recorded a few times. The CDR3 DNA sequence: TGTGCCAGCAGCTTAGGCGGGATCACAGATACGCAGTATTTT. Translated: CASSLGGITDTQYF. This sequence joins TRBV7-6 and TRBJ2-3; possible D gene TRBD2, 6 bases. Germline V gene sequence: CDR1 SGHVS, CDR2 FNYEAQ. This CDR3 is 14 amino acids long. Trimming pared 1 base from V and 2 bases from J, leaving 7 bases between. Filled out from reference TRBV7-6 and TRBJ2-3, the complete variable domain reads GAGVSQSPRYKVTKRGQDVALRCDPISGHVSLYWYRQALGQGPEFLTYFNYEAQQDKSGLPNDRFSAERPEGSISTLTIQRTEQRDSAMYRCASSLGGITDTQYFGPGTRLTVL.

This chain joins TRBV20-1 and TRBJ2-1; no clear D. The J call is uncertain, as TRBJ2-7 better fits the DNA end. Germline V gives CDR1 DFQATT, CDR2 SNEGSKA (reference sequence). There are 14 residues in the CDR3. The CDR3 reads CSARDPQRPYEQYF. CDR3 DNA sequence: TGCAGTGCTAGGGACCCGCAGCGCCCGTATGAGCAGTACTTC.

The rearrangement links TRBV28 to TRBJ1-2; 8 bases fit TRBD1. This CDR3 is built from 15 residues. CDR1 and CDR2 (germline): MDHEN, SYDVKM. V gave up 4 bases and J gave up 4 bases; unmatched junction bases: 8. Written as DNA, the CDR3 is TGTGCCAGCAGTTCCCCCCCACAGGGGGTCTATGGCTACACCTTC. As protein: CASSSPPQGVYGYTF.

This clonotype was picked up a small number of times. This chain joins TRBV5-1 and TRBJ2-5, with TRBD1 as a possible D gene (6 bases). The DNA end is a closer match to TRBJ2-4, so the J assignment may be wrong. CDR1 is SGHRS, CDR2 YFSETQ, per germline. The CDR3 is 14 residues long. DNA for the CDR3: TGCGCCAGCAGCCCGGGATACAGGGAAAACATTCAGTACTTC. It yields the protein CASSPGYRENIQYF.